Below, one T cell receptor beta chain is given with its context. The identical CDR3 is also encoded by other nucleotide sequences in the sample. Original data processing: By means of reference gene primer amplification, nucleated cell counts were estimated. Generated by immunoSEQ multiplex PCR, the TCRdb table keeps only in-frame clones and is missing some. From that table come the V and J calls and clone size; the DNA was used to work out D and trimming. Of some 140,000 clones detected, about 89% appear once; the ten largest clones hold roughly 18%. The data are from a study of blood T cell repertoires in COVID-19. The V and J ends lost 3 bases and 0 bases respectively, with 12 bases between them. This CDR3 has 15 residues. Germline V gene sequence: CDR1 KGHSH, CDR2 LQKENI.

V and J are TRBV18 and TRBJ2-7, with a possible D match to TRBD1 (5 bases). This TCR came from a man in his fifties or sixties with active or convalescent COVID-19. The sample comprised peripheral blood. CDR3 nucleotides: TGTGCCAGCTCACCTGACAGTCCTCCCTCCTACGAGCAGTACTTC. Translating gives CASSPDSPPSYEQYF.